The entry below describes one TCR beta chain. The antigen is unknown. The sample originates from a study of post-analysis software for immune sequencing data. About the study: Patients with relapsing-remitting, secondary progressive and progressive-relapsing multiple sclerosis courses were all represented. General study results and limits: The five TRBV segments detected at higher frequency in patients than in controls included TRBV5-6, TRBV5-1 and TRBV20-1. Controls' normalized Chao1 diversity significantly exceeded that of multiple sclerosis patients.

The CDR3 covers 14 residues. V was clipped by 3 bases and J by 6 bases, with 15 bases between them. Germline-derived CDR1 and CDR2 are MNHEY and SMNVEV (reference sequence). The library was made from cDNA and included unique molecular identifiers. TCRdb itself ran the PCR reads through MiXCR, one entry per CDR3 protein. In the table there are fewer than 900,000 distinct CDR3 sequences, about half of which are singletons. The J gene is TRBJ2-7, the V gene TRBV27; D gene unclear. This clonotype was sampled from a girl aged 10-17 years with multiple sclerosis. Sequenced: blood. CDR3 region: CASSLLVKALEQYF. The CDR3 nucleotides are TGTGCCAGCAGTTTGTTGGTAAAGGCCCTCGAGCAGTACTTC.